This T cell receptor beta chain came from a study of T cell changes during pregnancy in multiple sclerosis. Trimming stripped 0 bases from V and 8 bases from J, with 13 bases between. In germline, CDR1 is SGHAT, CDR2 FQNNGV. This CDR3 spans 14 amino acids. Method: immunoSEQ multiplex PCR; TCRdb's copy keeps in-frame clones and lacks some. Among 79,000 or so clones listed, around 93% were seen once. The chain is built from TRBV11-2 and TRBJ1-1; TRBD1 might be the D (5 bases). The sequencing used peripheral blood, collected in the first trimester of pregnancy. This receptor was identified in a female donor in good health, enrolled as a control in a pregnancy study. CDR3 protein: CASSLEGPVREAFF. The DNA of the CDR3 is TGTGCCAGCAGCTTAGAGGGGCCAGTTAGAGAAGCTTTCTTT.